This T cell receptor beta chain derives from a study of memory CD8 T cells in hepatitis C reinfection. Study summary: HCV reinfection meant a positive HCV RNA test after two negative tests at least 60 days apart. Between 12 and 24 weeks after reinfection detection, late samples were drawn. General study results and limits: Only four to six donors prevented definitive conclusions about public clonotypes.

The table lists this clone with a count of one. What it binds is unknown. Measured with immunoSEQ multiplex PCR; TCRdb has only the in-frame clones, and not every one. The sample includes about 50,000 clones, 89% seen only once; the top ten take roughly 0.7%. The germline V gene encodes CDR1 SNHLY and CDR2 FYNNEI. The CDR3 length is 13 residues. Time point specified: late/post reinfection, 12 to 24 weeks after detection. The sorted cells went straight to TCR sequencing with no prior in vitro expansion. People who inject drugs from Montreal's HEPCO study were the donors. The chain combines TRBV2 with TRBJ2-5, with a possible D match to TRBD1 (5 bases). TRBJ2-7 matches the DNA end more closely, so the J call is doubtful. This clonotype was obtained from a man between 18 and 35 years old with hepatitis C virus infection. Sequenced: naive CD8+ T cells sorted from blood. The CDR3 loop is CASRMGQTYEQYF. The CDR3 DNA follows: TGTGCCAGCAGAATGGGGCAGACCTACGAGCAGTACTTC.